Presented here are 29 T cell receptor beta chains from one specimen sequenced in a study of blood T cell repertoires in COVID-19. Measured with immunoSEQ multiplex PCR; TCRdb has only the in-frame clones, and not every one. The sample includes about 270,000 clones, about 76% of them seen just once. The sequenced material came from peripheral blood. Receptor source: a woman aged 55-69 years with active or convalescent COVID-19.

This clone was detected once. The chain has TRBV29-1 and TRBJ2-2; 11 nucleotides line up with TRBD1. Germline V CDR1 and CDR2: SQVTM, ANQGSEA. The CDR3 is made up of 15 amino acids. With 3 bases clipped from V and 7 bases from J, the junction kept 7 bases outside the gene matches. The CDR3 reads CSVDGQGAWGGELFF. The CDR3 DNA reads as TGCAGCGTTGATGGACAGGGGGCTTGGGGCGGGGAGCTGTTTTTT.

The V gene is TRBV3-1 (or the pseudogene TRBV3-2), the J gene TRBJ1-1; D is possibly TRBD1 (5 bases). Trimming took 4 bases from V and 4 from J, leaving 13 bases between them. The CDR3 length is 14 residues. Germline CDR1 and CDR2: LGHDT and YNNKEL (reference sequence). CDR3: CASSPYGGTTEAFF. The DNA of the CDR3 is TGTGCCAGCAGCCCCTACGGGGGGACCACTGAAGCTTTCTTT.

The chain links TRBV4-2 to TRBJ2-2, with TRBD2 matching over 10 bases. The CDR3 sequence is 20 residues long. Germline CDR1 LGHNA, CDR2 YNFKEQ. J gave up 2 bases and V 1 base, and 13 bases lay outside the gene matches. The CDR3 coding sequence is TGTGCCAGCAGCCAAGGGAGGCTAGCGGGGGCCGAAAGTAACACCGGGGAGCTGTTTTTT. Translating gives CASSQGRLAGAESNTGELFF.

The chain's CDR3 is CASSTTGTEIF. CDR3 nucleotide sequence: TGTGCCAGCAGCACCACCGGGACAGAAATTTTC. J is TRBJ2-7 and V is TRBV21-1; the table calls TRBD1, which could not be checked here. TRBV21-1 is tagged as a pseudogene. The CDR3 runs to 11 residues.

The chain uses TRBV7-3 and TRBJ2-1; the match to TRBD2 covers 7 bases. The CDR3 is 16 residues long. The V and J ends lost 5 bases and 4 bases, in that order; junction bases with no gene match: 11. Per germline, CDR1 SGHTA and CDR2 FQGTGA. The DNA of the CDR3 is TGTGCCAGCAGCCCCAGATCGGGGGGACTATACAATGAGCAGTTCTTC. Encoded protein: CASSPRSGGLYNEQFF.

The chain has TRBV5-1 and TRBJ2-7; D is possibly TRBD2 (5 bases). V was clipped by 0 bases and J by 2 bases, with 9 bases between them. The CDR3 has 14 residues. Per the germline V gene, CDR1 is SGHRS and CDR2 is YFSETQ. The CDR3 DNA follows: TGCGCCAGCAGCTTGGTTGAGGGCACCTACGAGCAGTACTTC. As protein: CASSLVEGTYEQYF.

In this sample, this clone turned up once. CDR3 loop: CASSEPRWRSNQPQHF. The CDR3 nucleotides are TGCGCCAGCAGTGAGCCTCGCTGGAGGAGCAATCAGCCCCAGCATTTT. The chain has TRBV10-2 and TRBJ1-5, with unresolved D. The CDR3 totals 16 residues. V lost 2 bases and J lost 1, with 12 bases in between. CDR1 is WSHSY, CDR2 SAAADI, per germline.

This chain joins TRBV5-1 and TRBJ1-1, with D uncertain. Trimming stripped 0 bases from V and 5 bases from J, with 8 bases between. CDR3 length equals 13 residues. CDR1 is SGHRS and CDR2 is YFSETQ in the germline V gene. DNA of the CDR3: TGCGCCAGCAGCTTGGTAACGGAGACTGAAGCTTTCTTT. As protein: CASSLVTETEAFF.

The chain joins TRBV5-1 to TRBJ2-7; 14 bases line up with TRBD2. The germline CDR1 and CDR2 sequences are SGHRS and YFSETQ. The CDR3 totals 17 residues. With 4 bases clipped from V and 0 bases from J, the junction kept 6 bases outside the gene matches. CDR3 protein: CASSTGLAGESSYEQYF. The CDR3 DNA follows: TGCGCCAGCAGCACGGGACTAGCGGGGGAGAGCTCCTACGAGCAGTACTTC.

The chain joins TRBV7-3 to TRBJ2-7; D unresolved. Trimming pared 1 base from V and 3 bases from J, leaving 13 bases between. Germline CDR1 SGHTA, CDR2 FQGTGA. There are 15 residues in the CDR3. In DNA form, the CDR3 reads TGTGCCAGCAGCTTAATTCCGGGTCCGAACTACGAGCAGTACTTC. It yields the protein CASSLIPGPNYEQYF.

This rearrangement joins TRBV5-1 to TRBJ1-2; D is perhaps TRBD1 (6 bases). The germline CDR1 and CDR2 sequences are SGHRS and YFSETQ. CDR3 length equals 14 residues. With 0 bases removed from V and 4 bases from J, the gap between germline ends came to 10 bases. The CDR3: CASSLETGPYGYTF. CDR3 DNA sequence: TGCGCCAGCAGCTTGGAAACAGGGCCCTATGGCTACACCTTC.

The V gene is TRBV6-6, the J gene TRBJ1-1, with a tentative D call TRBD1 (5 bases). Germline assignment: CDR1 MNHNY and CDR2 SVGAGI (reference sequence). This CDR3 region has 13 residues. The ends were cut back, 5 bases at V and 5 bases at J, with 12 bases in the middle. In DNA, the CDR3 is TGTGCCAGCAGTCGCCAGGGTGGGACTGAAGCTTTCTTT. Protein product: CASSRQGGTEAFF.

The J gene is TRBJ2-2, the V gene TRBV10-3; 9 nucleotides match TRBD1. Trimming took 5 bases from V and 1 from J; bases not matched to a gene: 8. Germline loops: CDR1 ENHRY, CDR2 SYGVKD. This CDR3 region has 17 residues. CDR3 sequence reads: CAISPSPGQGNTGELFF. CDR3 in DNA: TGTGCCATCAGTCCTTCTCCGGGACAGGGGAACACCGGGGAGCTGTTTTTT.

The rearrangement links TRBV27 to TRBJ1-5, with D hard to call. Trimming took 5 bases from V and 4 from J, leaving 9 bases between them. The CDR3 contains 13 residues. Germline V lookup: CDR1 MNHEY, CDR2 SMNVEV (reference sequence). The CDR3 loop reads CASSPRPNQPQHF. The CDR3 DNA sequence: TGTGCCAGCAGTCCTAGACCAAATCAGCCCCAGCATTTT.

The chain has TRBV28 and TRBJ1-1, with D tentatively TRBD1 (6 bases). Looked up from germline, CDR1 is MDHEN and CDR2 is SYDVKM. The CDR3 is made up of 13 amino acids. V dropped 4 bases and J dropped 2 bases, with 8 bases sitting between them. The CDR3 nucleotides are TGTGCCAGCAGTTGGGGACACAACACTGAAGCTTTCTTT. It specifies CASSWGHNTEAFF.

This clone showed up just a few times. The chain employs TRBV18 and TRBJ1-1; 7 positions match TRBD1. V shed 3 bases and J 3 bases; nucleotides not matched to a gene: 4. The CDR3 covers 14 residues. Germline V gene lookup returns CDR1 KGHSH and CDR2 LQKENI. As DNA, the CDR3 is TGTGCCAGCTCACCTCGCCAGGGGGACACTGAAGCTTTCTTT. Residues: CASSPRQGDTEAFF.

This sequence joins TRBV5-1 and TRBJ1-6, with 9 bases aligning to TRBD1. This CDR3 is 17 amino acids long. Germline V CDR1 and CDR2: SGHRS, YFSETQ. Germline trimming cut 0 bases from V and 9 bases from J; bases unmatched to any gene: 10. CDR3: CASSLGPGQGAGSPLHF. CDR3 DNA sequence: TGCGCCAGCAGCTTGGGGCCGGGACAGGGCGCGGGTTCACCCCTCCACTTT.

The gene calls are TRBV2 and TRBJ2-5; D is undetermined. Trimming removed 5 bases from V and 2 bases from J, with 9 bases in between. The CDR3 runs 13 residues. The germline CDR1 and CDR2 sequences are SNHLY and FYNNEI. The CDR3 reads CASSYTTQETQYF. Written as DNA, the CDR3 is TGTGCCAGCAGTTATACTACTCAAGAGACCCAGTACTTC.

The CDR3 loop reads CAISGAGEKSPLHF. DNA of the CDR3: TGTGCCATCAGTGGGGCAGGGGAGAAATCACCCCTCCACTTT. This chain links TRBV10-3 with TRBJ1-6; D is perhaps TRBD1 (6 bases). CDR1 is ENHRY and CDR2 is SYGVKD in the germline V gene. The CDR3 runs 14 residues. Trimming removed 4 bases at V and 10 bases at J, with 14 bases between.

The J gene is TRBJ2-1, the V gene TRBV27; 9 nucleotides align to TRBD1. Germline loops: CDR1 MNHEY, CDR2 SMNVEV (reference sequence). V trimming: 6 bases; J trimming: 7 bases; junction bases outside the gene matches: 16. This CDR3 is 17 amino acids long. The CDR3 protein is CASSQPGQGSRGNEQFF. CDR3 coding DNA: TGTGCCAGCAGCCAACCGGGACAGGGTTCGAGGGGGAATGAGCAGTTCTTC.

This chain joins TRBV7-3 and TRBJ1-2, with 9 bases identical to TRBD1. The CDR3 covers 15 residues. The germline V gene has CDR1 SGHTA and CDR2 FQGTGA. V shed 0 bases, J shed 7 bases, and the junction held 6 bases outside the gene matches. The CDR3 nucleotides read TGTGCCAGCAGCTTAACGGACAGGGGAGAGAGTGGCTACACCTTC. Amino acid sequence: CASSLTDRGESGYTF. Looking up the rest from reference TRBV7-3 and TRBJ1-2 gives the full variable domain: GAGVSQTPSNKVTEKGKYVELRCDPISGHTALYWYRQSLGQGPEFLIYFQGTGAADDSGLPNDRFFAVRPEGSVSTLKIQRTERGDSAVYLCASSLTDRGESGYTFGSGTRLTVV.

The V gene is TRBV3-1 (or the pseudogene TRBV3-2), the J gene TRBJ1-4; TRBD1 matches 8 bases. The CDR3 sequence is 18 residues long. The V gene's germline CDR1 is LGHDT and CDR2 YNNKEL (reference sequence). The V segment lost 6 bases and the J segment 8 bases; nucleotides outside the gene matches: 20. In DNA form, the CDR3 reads TGTGCCAGCAGTCCAACATGGGGCCTGGGACAGGTAGAGGAAAAACTGTTTTTT. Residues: CASSPTWGLGQVEEKLFF.

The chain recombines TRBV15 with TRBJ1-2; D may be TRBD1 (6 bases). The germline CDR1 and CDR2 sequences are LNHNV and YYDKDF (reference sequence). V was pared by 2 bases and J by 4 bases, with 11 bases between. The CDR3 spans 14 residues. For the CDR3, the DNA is TGTGCCACCAGCAGAACCCTAGGGGGCTATGGCTACACCTTC. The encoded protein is CATSRTLGGYGYTF. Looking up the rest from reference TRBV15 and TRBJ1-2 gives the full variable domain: DAMVIQNPRYQVTQFGKPVTLSCSQTLNHNVMYWYQQKSSQAPKLLFHYYDKDFNNEADTPDNFQSRRPNTSFCFLDIRSPGLGDTAMYLCATSRTLGGYGYTFGSGTRLTVV.

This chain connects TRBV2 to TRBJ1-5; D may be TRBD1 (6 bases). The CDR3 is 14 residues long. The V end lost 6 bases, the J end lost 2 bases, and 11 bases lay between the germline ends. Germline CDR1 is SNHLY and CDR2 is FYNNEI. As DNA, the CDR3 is TGTGCCAGCAGACAGGGCAGGGGCAATCAGCCCCAGCATTTT. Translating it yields CASRQGRGNQPQHF. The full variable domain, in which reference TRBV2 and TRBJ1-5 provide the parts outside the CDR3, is EPEVTQTPSHQVTQMGQEVILRCVPISNHLYFYWYRQILGQKVEFLVSFYNNEISEKSEIFDDQFSVERPDGSNFTLKIRSTKLEDSAMYFCASRQGRGNQPQHFGDGTRLSIL.

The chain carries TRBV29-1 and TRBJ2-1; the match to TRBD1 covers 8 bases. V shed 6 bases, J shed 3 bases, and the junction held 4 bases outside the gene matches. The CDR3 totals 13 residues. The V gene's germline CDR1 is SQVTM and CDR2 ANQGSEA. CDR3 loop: CSVGQDLYNEQFF. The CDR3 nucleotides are TGCAGCGTGGGACAGGACCTCTACAATGAGCAGTTCTTC.

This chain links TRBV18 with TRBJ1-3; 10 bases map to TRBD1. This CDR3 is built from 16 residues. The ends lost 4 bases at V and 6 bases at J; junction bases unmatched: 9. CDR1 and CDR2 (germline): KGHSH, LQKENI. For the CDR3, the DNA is TGTGCCAGCTCACTACGGACCGGGACAGGGGCAAACACCATATATTTT. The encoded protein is CASSLRTGTGANTIYF.

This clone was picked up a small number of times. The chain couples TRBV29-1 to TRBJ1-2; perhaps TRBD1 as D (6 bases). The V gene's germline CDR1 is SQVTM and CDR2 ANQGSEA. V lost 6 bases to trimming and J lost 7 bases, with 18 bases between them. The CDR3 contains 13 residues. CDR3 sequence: CSVAPPGVIGYTF. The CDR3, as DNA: TGCAGCGTAGCCCCTCCAGGGGTAATTGGCTACACCTTC.

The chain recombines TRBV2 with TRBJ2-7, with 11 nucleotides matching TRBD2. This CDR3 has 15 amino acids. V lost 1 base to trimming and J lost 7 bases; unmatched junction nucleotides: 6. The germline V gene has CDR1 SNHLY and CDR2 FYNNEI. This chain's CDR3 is CASSEGTSGLREQYF. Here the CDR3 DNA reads TGTGCCAGCAGTGAAGGGACTAGCGGGTTGAGGGAGCAGTACTTC.

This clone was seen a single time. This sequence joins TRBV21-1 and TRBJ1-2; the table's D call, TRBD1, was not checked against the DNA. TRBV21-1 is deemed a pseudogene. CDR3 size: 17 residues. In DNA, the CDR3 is TGTGCCAGCAGCAGTACTCCGGGACACGGAACTAACTATGGCTACACCTTC. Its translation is CASSSTPGHGTNYGYTF.